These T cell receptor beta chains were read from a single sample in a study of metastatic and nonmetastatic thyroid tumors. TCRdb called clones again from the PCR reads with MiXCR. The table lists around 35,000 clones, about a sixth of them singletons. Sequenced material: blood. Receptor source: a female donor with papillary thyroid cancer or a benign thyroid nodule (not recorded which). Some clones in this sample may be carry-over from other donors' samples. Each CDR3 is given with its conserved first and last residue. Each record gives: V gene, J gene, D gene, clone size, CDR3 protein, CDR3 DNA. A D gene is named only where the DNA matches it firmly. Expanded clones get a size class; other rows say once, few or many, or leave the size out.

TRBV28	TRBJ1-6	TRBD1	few	CASIPGTGGGTLHF	TGTGCCAGCATACCTGGGACAGGGGGAGGTACCCTCCACTTT
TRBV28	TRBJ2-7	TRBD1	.	CASSPGQASYEQYF	TGTGCCAGCAGTCCTGGACAGGCGTCCTACGAGCAGTACTTC
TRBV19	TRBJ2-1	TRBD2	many	CASSMGLAGGNEQFF	TGTGCCAGTAGTATGGGACTAGCGGGAGGAAATGAGCAGTTCTTC
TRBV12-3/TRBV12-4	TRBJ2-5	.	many	CASSLRGETQYF	TGTGCCAGCAGTTTACGGGGGGAGACCCAGTACTTC
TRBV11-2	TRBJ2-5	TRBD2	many	CASSLAGGGQETQYF	TGTGCCAGCAGCTTAGCGGGCGGGGGACAAGAGACCCAGTACTTC
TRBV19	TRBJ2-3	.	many	CASSILGAGDTQYF	TGTGCCAGTAGTATACTAGGGGCGGGGGATACGCAGTATTTT
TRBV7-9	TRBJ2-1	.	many	CASSLGSSYNEQFF	TGTGCCAGCAGCTTAGGCAGCTCCTACAATGAGCAGTTCTTC
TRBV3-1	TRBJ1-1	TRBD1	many	CASSQMFRGDPEAFF	TGTGCCAGCAGCCAAATGTTCAGGGGGGACCCTGAAGCTTTCTTT
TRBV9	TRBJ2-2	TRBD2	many	CASSASGSAGELFF	TGTGCCAGCAGCGCTAGCGGGAGTGCCGGGGAGCTGTTTTTT
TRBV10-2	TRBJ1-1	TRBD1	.	CASSEEGAYTEAFF	TGCGCCAGCAGCGAGGAGGGGGCGTACACTGAAGCTTTCTTT